The T cell receptor (beta chain) described here comes from a study of beta chain features in type 1 diabetes. The study, taken as a whole, reports: Reads derived from cDNA could over-represent cells showing high TCR expression. Whatever favoring of shorter templates PCR might show would apply equally to patients and controls. Compared to healthy donors, patients appeared to have naive, central memory and Treg TCRB repertoires that were more alike. In every one of the four CD4+ subsets, TCRB CDR3s were moderately but significantly shorter in Type 1 diabetes patients.

The investigators reverse transcribed all of the isolated RNA, so they sequenced expressed TCRB transcripts. Profiling relied on immunoSEQ multiplex PCR, and the TCRdb table lists in-frame clones only, not all of them. Among hundreds of thousands of clones listed, roughly an eighth were seen once. Once sorted, every population was more than 98% pure. This CDR3 comprises 13 residues. Germline V lookup: CDR1 MRHNA, CDR2 SNTAGT. The V end was cut by 5 bases, the J end by 6 bases, with 11 bases between. This clone has just a few counts. Its antigen is unknown. Sequenced input: naive CD4+ T cells from blood. The receptor comes from a man aged 18 to 29 with type 1 diabetes. The rearrangement joins TRBV6-4 to TRBJ2-1, with D possibly being TRBD1 (6 bases). Here the CDR3 reads CASSRIGGNEQFF. CDR3 coding DNA: TGTGCCAGCAGTCGGATAGGGGGCAATGAGCAGTTCTTC.